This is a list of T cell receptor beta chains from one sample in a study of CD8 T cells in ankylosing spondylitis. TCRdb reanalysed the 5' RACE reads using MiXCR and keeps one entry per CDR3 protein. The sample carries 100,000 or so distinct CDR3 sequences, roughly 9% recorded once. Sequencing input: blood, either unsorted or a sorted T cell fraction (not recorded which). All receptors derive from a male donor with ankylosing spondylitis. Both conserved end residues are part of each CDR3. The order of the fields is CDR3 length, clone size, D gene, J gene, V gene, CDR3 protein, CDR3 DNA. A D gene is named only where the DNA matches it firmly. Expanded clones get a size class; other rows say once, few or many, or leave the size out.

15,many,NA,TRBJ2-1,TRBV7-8,CASSLKGGTYNEQFF,TGTGCCAGCAGCTTAAAGGGCGGTACCTACAATGAGCAGTTCTTC
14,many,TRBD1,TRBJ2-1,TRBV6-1,CASSEGDSYNEQFF,TGTGCCAGCAGTGAGGGGGACAGTTACAATGAGCAGTTCTTC
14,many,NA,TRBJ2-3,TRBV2,CASTLESSTDTQYF,TGTGCCAGCACTCTTGAAAGTTCCACAGATACGCAGTATTTT
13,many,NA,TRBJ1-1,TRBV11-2,CASSLGWGRRAFF,TGTGCCAGCAGCTTAGGCTGGGGGCGCAGAGCTTTCTTT
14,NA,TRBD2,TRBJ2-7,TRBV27,CASSLRGGLDEQYF,TGTGCCAGCAGTTTGCGCGGGGGGCTCGACGAGCAGTACTTC
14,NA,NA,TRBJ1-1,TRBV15,CATRTDREGTEAFF,TGTGCCACCAGAACCGACAGAGAGGGCACTGAAGCTTTCTTT
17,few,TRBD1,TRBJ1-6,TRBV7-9,CASSRTGLSSYNSPLHF,TGTGCCAGCAGCCGGACAGGCCTTAGCTCCTATAATTCACCCCTCCACTTT
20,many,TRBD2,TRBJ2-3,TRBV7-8,CASSPRLAGAILPSTDTQYF,TGTGCCAGCAGCCCCAGACTAGCGGGAGCCATACTTCCTAGCACAGATACGCAGTATTTT
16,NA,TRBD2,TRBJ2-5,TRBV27,CASSLLSSGRGETQYF,TGTGCCAGCAGTTTGTTGAGTAGCGGGAGAGGGGAGACCCAGTACTTC
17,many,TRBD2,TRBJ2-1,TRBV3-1,CASSQDPIAGGSNEQFF,TGTGCCAGCAGCCAAGACCCCATAGCGGGAGGTAGCAATGAGCAGTTCTTC
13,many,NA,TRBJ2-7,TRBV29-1,CSVEAEASYEQYF,TGCAGCGTTGAGGCGGAAGCTTCCTACGAGCAGTACTTC
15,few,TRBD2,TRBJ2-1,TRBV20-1,CSAQNPGLGDDEQFF,TGCAGTGCGCAAAATCCGGGACTAGGTGACGATGAGCAGTTCTTC
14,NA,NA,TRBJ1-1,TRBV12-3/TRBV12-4,CASGDPGQNTEAFF,TGTGCCAGCGGAGATCCCGGACAGAACACTGAAGCTTTCTTT
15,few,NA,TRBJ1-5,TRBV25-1,CASSESGGSNQPQHF,TGTGCCAGCAGTGAATCCGGCGGTAGCAATCAGCCCCAGCATTTT
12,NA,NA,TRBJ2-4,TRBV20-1,CSVEADNGIQYF,TGCAGTGTGGAGGCCGACAACGGCATTCAGTACTTC
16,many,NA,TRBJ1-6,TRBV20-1,CSARSGSGSYNSPLHF,TGCAGTGCTAGGTCAGGGAGTGGATCCTATAATTCACCCCTCCACTTT
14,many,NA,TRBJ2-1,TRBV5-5,CASSWTASYNEQFF,TGTGCCAGCAGCTGGACAGCCTCCTACAATGAGCAGTTCTTC
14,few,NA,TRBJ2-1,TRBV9,CASSVGSGHNEQFF,TGTGCCAGCAGCGTAGGTAGCGGCCACAATGAGCAGTTCTTC
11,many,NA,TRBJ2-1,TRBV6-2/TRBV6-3,CASSYPNEQFF,TGTGCCAGCAGTTACCCCAATGAGCAGTTCTTC
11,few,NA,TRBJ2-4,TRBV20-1,CSARGEWIQYF,TGCAGTGCTAGGGGCGAGTGGATTCAGTACTTC
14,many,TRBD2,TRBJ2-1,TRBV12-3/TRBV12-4,CASSAIAGHNEQFF,TGTGCCAGCAGTGCAATAGCGGGACACAATGAGCAGTTCTTC
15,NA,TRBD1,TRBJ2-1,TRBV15,CATRQGEFSYNEQFF,TGTGCCACCAGGCAGGGGGAGTTTAGCTACAATGAGCAGTTCTTC
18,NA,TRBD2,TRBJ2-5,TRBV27,CASSYRPSGSRGQETQYF,TGTGCCAGCAGTTATCGGCCTAGCGGGAGTCGTGGGCAAGAGACCCAGTACTTC
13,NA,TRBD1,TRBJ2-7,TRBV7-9,CATQGAVNYEQYF,TGTGCCACACAGGGGGCGGTTAACTACGAGCAGTACTTC
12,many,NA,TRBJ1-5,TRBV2,CASREGGQPQHF,TGTGCCAGCAGGGAAGGGGGGCAGCCCCAGCATTTT
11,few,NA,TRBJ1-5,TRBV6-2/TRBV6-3,CASSFGQFQHF,TGTGCCAGCAGCTTTGGACAGTTCCAGCATTTT
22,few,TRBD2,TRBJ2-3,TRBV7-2,CASSLVRAGTGTSGRPGDTQYF,TGTGCCAGCAGCTTAGTCCGTGCCGGGACCGGGACTAGCGGGAGGCCCGGTGATACGCAGTATTTT